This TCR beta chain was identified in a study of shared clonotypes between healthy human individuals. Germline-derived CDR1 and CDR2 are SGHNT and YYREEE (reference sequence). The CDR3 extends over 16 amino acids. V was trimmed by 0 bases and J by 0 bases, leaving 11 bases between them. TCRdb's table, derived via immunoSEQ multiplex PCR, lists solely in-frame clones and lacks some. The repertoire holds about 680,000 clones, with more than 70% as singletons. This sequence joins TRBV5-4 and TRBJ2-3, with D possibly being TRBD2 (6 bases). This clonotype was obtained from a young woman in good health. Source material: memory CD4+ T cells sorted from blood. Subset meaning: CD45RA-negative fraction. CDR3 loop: CASSLVVAGSTDTQYF. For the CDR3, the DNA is TGTGCCAGCAGCTTGGTCGTCGCGGGGAGCACAGATACGCAGTATTTT.